This T cell receptor (beta chain) was identified during a study of control samples from healthy donors and cancer patients. The length of the CDR3 is 15 residues. V was clipped by 1 base and J by 0 bases, with 11 bases between them. Looked up from germline, CDR1 is SGDLS and CDR2 is YYNGEE. Libraries were prepared by immunoSEQ multiplex PCR; TCRdb keeps only in-frame clonotypes and omits some of them. The sample lists around 150,000 clones; about nine tenths were seen once. The sequenced material came from blood. The chain employs TRBV9 and TRBJ2-7; D may match TRBD1 or TRBD2 (6 bases each). The origin of this receptor is a man aged 25-45 years in good health. In DNA form, the CDR3 reads TGTGCCAGCAGCGTAAGGGGGGATCCCTCCTACGAGCAGTACTTC. Its translation is CASSVRGDPSYEQYF.